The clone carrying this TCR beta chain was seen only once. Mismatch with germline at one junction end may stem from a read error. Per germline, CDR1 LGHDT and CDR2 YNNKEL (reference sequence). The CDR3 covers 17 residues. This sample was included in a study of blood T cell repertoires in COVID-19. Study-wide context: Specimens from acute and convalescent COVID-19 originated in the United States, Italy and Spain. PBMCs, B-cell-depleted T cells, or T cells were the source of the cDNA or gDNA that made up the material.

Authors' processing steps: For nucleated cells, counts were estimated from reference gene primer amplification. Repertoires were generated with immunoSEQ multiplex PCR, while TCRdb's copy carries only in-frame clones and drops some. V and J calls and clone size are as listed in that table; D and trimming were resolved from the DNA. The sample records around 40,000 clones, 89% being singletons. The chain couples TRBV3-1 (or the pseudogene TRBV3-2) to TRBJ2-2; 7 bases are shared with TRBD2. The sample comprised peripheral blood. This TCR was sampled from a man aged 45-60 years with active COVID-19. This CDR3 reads CVSSPGGSSMGNGELFF. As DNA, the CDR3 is TGTGTCAGCAGCCCCGGGGGGTCCTCAATGGGGAACGGGGAGCTGTTTTTT.